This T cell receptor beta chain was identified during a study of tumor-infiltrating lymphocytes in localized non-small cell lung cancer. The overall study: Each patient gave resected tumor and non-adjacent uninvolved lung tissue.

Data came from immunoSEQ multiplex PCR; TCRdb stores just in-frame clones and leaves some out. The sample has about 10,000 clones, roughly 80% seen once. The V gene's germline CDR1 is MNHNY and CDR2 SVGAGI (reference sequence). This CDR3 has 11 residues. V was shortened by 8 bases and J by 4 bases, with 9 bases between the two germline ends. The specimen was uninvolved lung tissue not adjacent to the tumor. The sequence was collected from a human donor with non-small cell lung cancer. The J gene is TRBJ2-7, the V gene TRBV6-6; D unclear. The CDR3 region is CASSMGYEQYF. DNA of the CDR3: TGTGCCAGCTCAATGGGATACGAGCAGTACTTC.